Below are 28 T cell receptor beta chains sequenced from a single sample in a study of T cells in narcolepsy. Produced via immunoSEQ multiplex PCR; TCRdb's table is partial and in-frame only. The sample yields roughly 34,000 clones, about 80% seen once. Sequenced: CD45RA- memory CD4+ T cells from PBMCs. The receptors here all came from a human donor with narcolepsy.

This clone was seen a few times. The gene calls are TRBV12-5 and TRBJ2-3, with TRBD2 identical over 8 bases. This CDR3 is built from 14 residues. Unmatched junction bases numbered 8, after V lost 6 bases and J lost 6 bases. In germline, CDR1 is LGHNT, CDR2 FRNRAP. This chain's CDR3 is CASGPGGALDTQYF. CDR3 bases: TGTGCTAGTGGCCCCGGGGGGGCCTTGGATACGCAGTATTTT. Full variable domain (missing parts from reference TRBV12-5 and TRBJ2-3): DARVTQTPRHKVTEMGQEVTMRCQPILGHNTVFWYRQTMMQGLELLAYFRNRAPLDDSGMPKDRFSAEMPDATLATLKIQPSEPRDSAVYFCASGPGGALDTQYFGPGTRLTVL.

The chain recombines TRBV9 with TRBJ1-3, with D possibly matching TRBD1 (6 bases). Germline lookup yields CDR1 SGDLS and CDR2 YYNGEE. Trimming pared 0 bases from V and 4 bases from J, leaving 17 bases between. The CDR3 spans 17 residues. The CDR3 coding sequence is TGTGCCAGCAGCGTAGCCGGACAGCAAACTCTAGGAAACACCATATATTTT. Its protein product is CASSVAGQQTLGNTIYF.

The CDR3 loop is CASSYPGSYEQYF. For the CDR3, the DNA is TGTGCCAGCAGCTACCCAGGGAGCTACGAGCAGTACTTC. This chain joins TRBV7-9 and TRBJ2-7, with D possibly called TRBD1 or TRBD2 (5 bases each). This CDR3 is built from 13 residues. Trimming took off 4 bases at V and 3 bases at J, with 10 bases between the two ends. The germline V gene has CDR1 SEHNR and CDR2 FQNEAQ (reference sequence).

The chain has TRBV5-1 and TRBJ2-5; tentatively, D is TRBD2 (6 bases). This CDR3 is built from 13 residues. The V end lost 1 base, the J end lost 4 bases, and 8 bases lay between the germline ends. In germline, CDR1 is SGHRS, CDR2 YFSETQ. The CDR3 DNA follows: TGCGCCAGCAGCTTGATGGGAGGAGAGACCCAGTACTTC. This sequence encodes CASSLMGGETQYF.

The J gene is TRBJ2-7, the V gene TRBV7-8, with 11 bases lining up with TRBD2. J lost 0 bases, V lost 8 bases, and 3 bases had no gene match. This CDR3 spans 14 amino acids. CDR1 and CDR2 (germline): SGHVS, FQNEAQ. CDR3 residues: CASGTSGGSYEQYF. The CDR3 nucleotides are TGTGCCAGCGGTACTAGCGGGGGCTCCTACGAGCAGTACTTC.

In the case of this clone: A junction end diverges from the germline sequence, so it may reflect a read error. The V call is TRBV30, the J call TRBJ1-6; D unresolved. This CDR3 comprises 15 residues. Germline CDR1 reads GTSNPN; CDR2 reads SVGIG (reference sequence). CDR3 sequence (DNA): TGTGCCTGGAGTGTTAGACGGTTCGTAAATTCATCCCTCCACTTT. Its translation is CAWSVRRFVNSSLHF.

The V call is TRBV6-5, the J call TRBJ1-4; TRBD1 aligns across 10 bases. The ends lost 6 bases at V and 5 bases at J; junction bases unmatched: 6. Germline V lookup: CDR1 MNHEY, CDR2 SVGAGI. The CDR3 is made up of 15 amino acids. CDR3 region: CASSGGQGVNEKLFF. CDR3 nucleotide sequence: TGTGCCAGCAGCGGTGGACAGGGGGTAAATGAAAAACTGTTTTTT.

This chain links TRBV10-3 with TRBJ2-3; D is undetermined. Looked up from germline, CDR1 is ENHRY and CDR2 is SYGVKD. This CDR3 contains 14 residues. This CDR3 is CDPKNGPRTDTQYF. The CDR3, as DNA: TGTGACCCAAAGAACGGACCGAGAACAGATACGCAGTATTTT.

The chain employs TRBV5-1 and TRBJ2-1; TRBD2 matches 11 bases. Unmatched junction bases numbered 7, after V lost 3 bases and J lost 5 bases. The CDR3 has 16 amino acids. Germline V lookup: CDR1 SGHRS, CDR2 YFSETQ. CDR3 residues: CASSWTGTSGHNEQFF. For the CDR3, the DNA is TGCGCCAGCAGCTGGACCGGGACTAGCGGCCACAATGAGCAGTTCTTC.

The sample holds one count of this clone. This chain connects TRBV5-8 to TRBJ2-1; 8 bases are a match to TRBD1. V gave up 0 bases and J gave up 1 base; unmatched junction bases: 0. The germline gives CDR1 SGHTS, CDR2 YDEGEE. The CDR3 spans 15 residues. The CDR3 sequence is CASSLGQGSYNEQFF. The CDR3 bases are TGTGCCAGCAGCTTGGGACAGGGGTCCTACAATGAGCAGTTCTTC. Using reference TRBV5-8 and TRBJ2-1 for the parts outside the CDR3, the full variable domain is EAGVTQSPTHLIKTRGQQATLRCSPISGHTSVYWYQQALGLGLQFLLWYDEGEERNRGNFPPRFSGRQFPNYSSELNVNALELEDSALYLCASSLGQGSYNEQFFGPGTRLTVL.

The chain uses TRBV19 and TRBJ1-1; no clear D gene. This CDR3 is 13 amino acids long. Germline V gene data show CDR1 as LNHDA and CDR2 as SQIVND (reference sequence). Trimming cost V 9 bases and J 5 bases, with 16 bases left between them. The CDR3 sequence: CASRGPGGTEAFF. The CDR3 bases are TGTGCCAGCCGAGGACCGGGAGGGACTGAAGCTTTCTTT. Complete variable domain (other parts from reference TRBV19 and TRBJ1-1): DGGITQSPKYLFRKEGQNVTLSCEQNLNHDAMYWYRQDPGQGLRLIYYSQIVNDFQKGDIAEGYSVSREKKESFPLTVTSAQKNPTAFYLCASRGPGGTEAFFGQGTRLTVV.

The rearrangement uses TRBV2 and TRBJ1-2, with no clear D. Germline V gene lookup returns CDR1 SNHLY and CDR2 FYNNEI. V dropped 8 bases and J dropped 3 bases, with 16 bases sitting between them. CDR3 length equals 14 residues. This CDR3 is CASHSRALDYGYTF. The CDR3, as DNA: TGTGCCAGCCATTCGAGGGCCCTAGACTATGGCTACACCTTC.

This clone has more than one count but fewer than ten. The chain recombines TRBV11-2 with TRBJ1-5; weak D call: TRBD1 (6 bases). The length of the CDR3 is 14 residues. Trimming removed 6 bases from V and 2 bases from J, with 11 bases in between. The germline V gene has CDR1 SGHAT and CDR2 FQNNGV. The CDR3 spells CASRLQGGNQPQHF. CDR3 sequence (DNA): TGTGCCAGCAGACTACAGGGAGGCAATCAGCCCCAGCATTTT.

The chain employs TRBV2 and TRBJ1-4; the D gene is possibly TRBD1 (6 bases). Trimming stripped 3 bases from V and 2 bases from J, with 22 bases between. The germline V gene has CDR1 SNHLY and CDR2 FYNNEI. The CDR3 spans 19 residues. The CDR3: CASSDPISGGSGTNEKLFF. In DNA, the CDR3 is TGTGCCAGCAGTGATCCCATAAGCGGGGGCTCAGGCACTAATGAAAAACTGTTTTTT.

For this clone: The identical CDR3 is also encoded by other nucleotide sequences in the sample. V usage is TRBV5-1 and J usage is TRBJ2-2; no firm D call. Germline lookup yields CDR1 SGHRS and CDR2 YFSETQ. The CDR3 contains 14 residues. Deletions cut 0 bases from V and 6 bases from J, with 9 bases between. CDR3 coding DNA: TGCGCCAGCAGCTTGGGAGGCGGCTCCGGGGAGCTGTTTTTT. Its translation is CASSLGGGSGELFF.

The gene calls are TRBV6-5 and TRBJ1-1, with 9 bases matching TRBD1. The ends lost 5 bases at V and 7 bases at J; junction bases unmatched: 8. The germline V gene has CDR1 MNHEY and CDR2 SVGAGI. This CDR3 is built from 14 residues. Here the CDR3 DNA reads TGTGCCAGCAGTCGGGACAGGGTCGGTAGTGAAGCTTTCTTT. Its protein product is CASSRDRVGSEAFF.

The genes are TRBV6-6 and TRBJ1-2; the D is unclear. The CDR3 length is 11 residues. In germline, CDR1 is MNHNY, CDR2 SVGAGI (reference sequence). The germline V and J ends were trimmed by 6 bases and 4 bases, with 6 bases remaining between them. CDR3 amino acids: CASSPTYGYTF. The CDR3 nucleotides are TGTGCCAGCAGCCCGACCTATGGCTACACCTTC.

This clone has just one count. The gene calls are TRBV9 and TRBJ2-5; D may be TRBD1 (6 bases). Germline CDR1 SGDLS, CDR2 YYNGEE. This CDR3 is 15 amino acids long. The V end was cut by 4 bases, the J end by 5 bases, with 18 bases between. The CDR3 sequence is CASSTEGRQGETQYF. Here the CDR3 DNA reads TGTGCCAGCAGCACAGAGGGTCGGCAGGGGGAGACCCAGTACTTC.

This clone was observed once. V gene TRBV11-2 combines with J gene TRBJ2-3; D gene ambiguous. The germline V gene encodes CDR1 SGHAT and CDR2 FQNNGV. Trimming removed 1 base at V and 2 bases at J, with 4 bases between. The CDR3 contains 13 residues. The CDR3 DNA reads TGTGCCAGCAGCTTAGTTGACACAGATACGCAGTATTTT. Protein sequence: CASSLVDTDTQYF.

This chain joins TRBV18 and TRBJ2-7; tentative D call: TRBD1 (5 bases). Germline lookup yields CDR1 KGHSH and CDR2 LQKENI. The CDR3 has 12 residues. V was trimmed by 3 bases and J by 6 bases, leaving 9 bases between them. The CDR3 nucleotides read TGTGCCAGCTCACCCGACAGTGGCGAGCAGTACTTC. Translating gives CASSPDSGEQYF.

The gene calls are TRBV5-4 and TRBJ2-1, with D possibly TRBD1 on 5 matching bases. Trimming left V 3 bases short and J 0 bases short, with 13 bases between. The CDR3 length is 16 residues. Germline CDR1 SGHNT, CDR2 YYREEE (reference sequence). CDR3 DNA: TGTGCCAGCAGCTCATCAGGGCGAAACTCCTACAATGAGCAGTTCTTC. Its protein is CASSSSGRNSYNEQFF.

The V call is TRBV10-3, the J call TRBJ1-5, with D possibly TRBD1 on 6 matching bases. Germline V CDR1 and CDR2: ENHRY, SYGVKD. The CDR3 length is 11 residues. V was pared by 10 bases and J by 6 bases, with 10 bases between. CDR3 in DNA: TGTGCCACAGGGGAGGGTCAGCCCCAGCATTTT. Protein sequence: CATGEGQPQHF.

Of note for this clone: The junction departs from germline at one end; a sequencing error may be responsible. V gene TRBV5-6 combines with J gene TRBJ2-2, with a possible D match to TRBD1 (6 bases). The CDR3 consists of 17 residues. Looked up from germline, CDR1 is SGHDT and CDR2 is YYEEEE. CDR3 amino acids: CASSFRMGAANTGELLF. For the CDR3, the DNA is TGTGCCAGCAGCTTTCGAATGGGGGCCGCGAACACCGGGGAGCTGCTTTTT. Filled out from reference TRBV5-6 and TRBJ2-2, the complete variable domain reads DAGVTQSPTHLIKTRGQQVTLRCSPKSGHDTVSWYQQALGQGPQFIFQYYEEEERQRGNFPDRFSGHQFPNYSSELNVNALLLGDSALYLCASSFRMGAANTGELLFGEGSRLTVL.

The chain employs TRBV28 and TRBJ1-5; D uncertain. CDR1 and CDR2 (germline): MDHEN, SYDVKM. The V and J ends lost 11 bases and 3 bases respectively, with 11 bases between them. This CDR3 spans 12 amino acids. The CDR3 reads CASARFNQPQHF. The CDR3 coding sequence is TGTGCCTCCGCCAGGTTCAATCAGCCCCAGCATTTT.

This clone was counted a single time. CDR3 in amino acids: CASSYSVAGGRDTQYF. CDR3 DNA: TGTGCCAGCAGTTACTCAGTAGCGGGGGGGCGGGATACGCAGTATTTT. The rearrangement links TRBV6-6 to TRBJ2-3, with TRBD2 matching over 11 bases. With V trimmed by 0 bases and J by 6 bases, 5 bases remained unmatched. There are 16 residues in the CDR3. CDR1 MNHNY and CDR2 SVGAGI come from the germline V gene (reference sequence).

This sequence joins TRBV27 and TRBJ1-4, with a tentative D call TRBD1 (5 bases). In germline, CDR1 is MNHEY, CDR2 SMNVEV (reference sequence). The length of the CDR3 is 16 residues. V was cut by 1 base and J by 8 bases, with 17 bases left in between. DNA of the CDR3: TGTGCCAGCAGTTTATGGGGACCGCCGGCGAGCGAAAAACTGTTTTTT. Amino acids: CASSLWGPPASEKLFF. The whole variable domain, remainder taken from reference TRBV27 and TRBJ1-4, is EAQVTQNPRYLITVTGKKLTVTCSQNMNHEYMSWYRQDPGLGLRQIYYSMNVEVTDKGDVPEGYKVSRKEKRNFPLILESPSPNQTSLYFCASSLWGPPASEKLFFGSGTQLSVL.

The V call is TRBV6-6, the J call TRBJ1-1; perhaps TRBD1 as D (6 bases). Germline CDR1 and CDR2: MNHNY and SVGAGI (reference sequence). V was cut by 2 bases and J by 1 base, with 11 bases left in between. This CDR3 is built from 15 residues. As DNA, the CDR3 is TGTGCCAGCAGTTACCAGGGGTCGGCGAACACTGAAGCTTTCTTT. Protein: CASSYQGSANTEAFF.

V gene TRBV19 combines with J gene TRBJ2-5; maybe TRBD1 (5 bases). The CDR3 loop spans 17 amino acids. Trimming removed 5 bases at V and 0 bases at J, with 19 bases between. Germline lookup yields CDR1 LNHDA and CDR2 SQIVND (reference sequence). CDR3 nucleotide sequence: TGTGCCAGTAGTGCCCTTGGGGTTCAGACAGACCAAGAGACCCAGTACTTC. Its protein is CASSALGVQTDQETQYF.